The T cell receptor (beta chain) described here comes from a study of tumor-infiltrating lymphocytes in primary liver carcinoma. Co-extracted RNA and DNA came from around 18-30 mg of unsorted bulk tissue. This CDR3 region has 12 residues. CDR1 is SGHAT, CDR2 FQDESV, per germline (reference sequence). Concerning this clonotype itself: The conserved phenylalanine or tryptophan is not found at the CDR3 terminus, so this likely reflects a read error.

A primer matching the constant region was used to make TCR beta cDNA from approximately 500 ng of total RNA. Library construction for TCR beta comprised three nested multiplex PCR rounds performed with slightly modified ARM-PCR. TRBV1-TRBV30 forward primers paired with a C-beta reverse primer were used in the first two PCR rounds, which ran roughly 10 cycles each. TCRdb used MiXCR to reprocess the multiplex PCR reads, holding one entry per CDR3 protein. The table shows around 29,000 distinct CDR3 sequences, with 76% occurring only once. The TCR was taken from a middle-aged man with primary liver carcinoma and hepatitis B virus infection. Specimen: liver tumor tissue from sampling region 5. Noted subset: tumor region T5, tumor centre. This sequence joins TRBV11-1 and TRBJ2-7; D gene ambiguous. For the CDR3, the DNA is TGTGCCTGCAGCTTAACTCACTGGGAGCAGTACCTC. Residues: CACSLTHWEQYL.